This TCR beta chain was identified during a study of graft-versus-host responses after intestinal transplantation. Looking at the study overall: All recipients were given anti-thymocyte globulin induction, and tacrolimus and steroids were then administered for around three years.

Only in-frame clones appear in the TCRdb table, and some are missing; sequencing was by immunoSEQ multiplex PCR. Of tens of thousands of clones listed, approximately 94% are singletons. This clone was recorded a few times. Its target is not known. CDR3 size: 13 residues. CDR1 is SGHTS, CDR2 YDEGEE, per germline. Trimming took 4 bases from V and 3 from J, leaving 8 bases between them. The TCR comes from a human donor who received an intestinal transplant. The J gene is TRBJ2-1, the V gene TRBV5-8; tentatively, D is TRBD2 (5 bases). This specimen consisted of unstimulated CD8+ T cells sorted from spleen or lymph node cells, obtained before intestinal transplant. CDR3 amino acids: CASSPAGYNEQFF. The CDR3 region has the DNA TGTGCCAGCAGCCCCGCGGGCTACAATGAGCAGTTCTTC.